This T cell receptor (beta chain) came from a study of CD8+CD57+ T cells in acquired aplastic anemia. About the study: Sorting CD4+ and CD8+ cells gave DNA averaging approximately 3 ug. Healthy donors averaged approximately 9.9 million reads for CD4+ cells. Study-level results: Patients and controls turned out to have more than 25 CD8+ CDR3 sequences in common. Any difference that existed in CD8+ Simpson's diversity between patients and controls was not significant.

This clonotype was recorded at least ten times. What it binds is not known. The germline V gene encodes CDR1 LNHDA and CDR2 SQIVND (reference sequence). CDR3 length: 15 residues. The junction had 3 bases not matched to a gene; V was cut back by 3 bases and J by 4 bases. Profiles of TCR beta VDJ and CDR3 were generated from a genomic DNA template. Each CDR3 protein gets one entry after TCRdb re-called the reads with MiXCR. The table lists roughly 200,000 distinct CDR3 sequences, 61% of them singletons, with 25% to 30% in the top ten. The gene calls are TRBV19 and TRBJ2-1; 10 bases are a match to TRBD2. The clonotype was recovered from a human donor in good health. The specimen was sorted CD4+, CD8+, or CD8+CD57+ T cells (not recorded which) from PBMCs. Written as DNA, the CDR3 is TGTGCCAGTAGTATTCCAGCGGGGGGGTACAATGAGCAGTTCTTC. As protein: CASSIPAGGYNEQFF.